A single T cell receptor beta chain is shown here with its context. This clonotype was counted at least ten times. This clone's antigen is unknown. Per-nucleotide qualities are absent, and no much larger clonotype sits a single base away. The data were obtained in a study of neurological immune-mediated disorders (dated by TCRdb to between 2017 and 2020). A note on the overall study: Peripheral blood TCR-beta repertoires from HTLV-I-associated myelopathy (HAM/TSP) patients, multiple sclerosis patients and healthy controls were compared by UMI-based sequencing. Longitudinal samples, technical triplicates and paired sorted CD4+ and CD8+ T-cell subsets, alongside PBMC samples, were included among the approximately 99 TCR-beta libraries. Of the approximately 66 subjects in the cohort, around 15 were HAM/TSP patients, roughly 35 were multiple sclerosis patients, and about 20 were healthy controls. Paper-wide results and their limitations: Expanded clones from different subjects shared no identical CDR3 amino acid sequences, which suggests that TCR-beta repertoires were private in all groups. TCR clonal expansion was highest in HAM/TSP patients and lowest in MS patients, with MS patients falling below even healthy controls.

CDR1 and CDR2 were assigned from the germline V gene as SGHVS and FNYEAQ. The CDR3 covers 16 residues, taking in both the cysteine and the phenylalanine. Only the CDR3 part of the read is kept: 48 bases, read in frame from the first base. V has 5 bases trimmed and J has 0 bases trimmed; junction bases matching no gene number 3. cDNA was synthesized by template-switch 5'RACE using a primer with a 10-nucleotide random unique molecular identifier that tagged each TCR transcript. Each sequencing run produced over 160 million TCR-beta sequences covering 15-18 subjects. The RNeasy kit was used for extraction of total RNA. Using the KAPA Real-time Library Amplification kit, TCR-beta VDJ regions were amplified with primers for the TCR constant region and the 5'RACE anchor. A first PCR added sample indexes and Illumina adaptors, after which a second PCR increased the library yield. After Ampure bead purification, the roughly 650 bp TCR product was size-selected on a 2% E-gel SizeSelection system. Before pooling, library quality was checked on a Bioanalyzer, concentration was measured with Qubit, and libraries were quantified with the Kapa Library Quantification kit. Libraries were sequenced paired-end 2 x 150 bp on an Illumina HiSeq 2500. To increase sequence diversity, roughly 24-31% phiX was spiked into each library pool. The study's own analysis went as follows. The quality-filtered reads were processed with the UMI-based MiGEC pipeline, whose error correction step removed more than 75% of the raw TCR sequences. VDJ genes were aligned to IMGT germline references, and each clonotype was defined by a unique CDR3 amino acid sequence together with V-J genes. Clonal expansion, Shannon diversity and CDR3 relatedness (CalcPairwiseDistances, ClusterSamples) were evaluated with VDJtools, and phylogenetic trees were built with CLCbio workbench. Using coefficient-of-variation modelling across technical triplicates, the study counted a clone as expanded if it had at least 8 unique UMIs. TCRdb redid the processing of the public reads, applying fastp at Q25 and MiXCR, and retained in-frame beta chains. Each entry merges the rows of one CDR3 protein and shows their most common DNA and genes. Here the V and J calls rest on TCRdb's processing, not on the authors' analysis. This sample has tens of thousands of distinct CDR3 sequences in its table, and 7% to 8% of those were observed once. Around 4.5% of the sample is held by the ten biggest clonotypes.

The healthy controls were volunteers from a blood bank in Maryland, USA. For unsorted PBMC libraries, 2 million PBMCs were used after storage in RNAlater at -80 degrees C until RNA extraction. PBMCs were separated from peripheral blood using Ficoll-Hypaque density gradient centrifugation and then cryopreserved in liquid nitrogen. The rearranged segments are TRBV7-6 and TRBJ2-1; 11 of the junction bases match TRBD2. Source material: PBMCs. The TCR was taken from a woman aged 40 to 49 in good health. The CDR3 corresponds to CASSGGTSGSYNEQFF. Read as DNA, the sequence is TGTGCCAGCAGCGGCGGGACTAGCGGCTCCTACAATGAGCAGTTCTTC. The reference TRBV7-6 and TRBJ2-1 proteins fill in what lies around the CDR3, so the full variable domain reads GAGVSQSPRYKVTKRGQDVALRCDPISGHVSLYWYRQALGQGPEFLTYFNYEAQQDKSGLPNDRFSAERPEGSISTLTIQRTEQRDSAMYRCASSGGTSGSYNEQFFGPGTRLTVL.